This T cell receptor beta chain was observed in a study of CD4 T cell repertoires in COVID-19 (dated by TCRdb to about 2021). Regarding the study in general: For cross-reactivity analysis, CFSE-low cells were expanded with IL-2 for 10 days and were then relabeled and restimulated with spike proteins from other coronaviruses. Naturally processed CD4+ T cell responses to SARS-CoV-2 spike and nucleoprotein were characterized in COVID-19-recovered individuals, and clonal composition was assessed by TCR Vbeta sequencing. Subset-level TCR Vbeta repertoire analysis of SARS-CoV-2-reactive T cells was performed in a few recovered individuals.

In the case of this clone: Which antigen it targets is not known. The input lacks base qualities; no much larger clone sits a single base away.

General findings and caveats noted by the study authors: Consistent with cross-reactivity, between roughly 7 and 27% of SARS-CoV-2 clonotypes also showed up in secondary cultures stimulated with SARS-CoV and/or HKU1 spike. Several of the most expanded SARS-CoV-2-reactive clonotypes were found to be shared between two or all three memory subsets, suggesting intraclonal diversification.

The library was made by the immunoSEQ multiplex PCR assay. On the study's bioinformatics: To quantify how much the repertoires of different subsets overlapped, the Chao-Jaccard similarity index was used along with counts of shared clonotypes. As stored in TCRdb, this immuneACCESS dataset retains in-frame rearrangements with V and J assigned. A fraction of the clones does not appear; measured against another copy, unresolved V genes explain less than half of the discrepancy, and the remainder lacks a known reason. V, J and clone size are those of that table, while D and trimming were read from the DNA. Across this sample there are 60,000 to 90,000 clones, with 83% seen only once. The leading ten clones occupy approximately 0.6% of the sample. CDR1 SGHRS and CDR2 YFSETQ are derived from the germline V gene. Ends trimmed: V by 4 bases, J by 3 bases; bases unmatched to a gene: 2. The CDR3, from cysteine to phenylalanine, totals 14 residues. The retained sequence is limited to the CDR3, 42 bases, with the frame set at the first base.

Sample time point, as interpreted from the label and publication: sample from a COVID-19-recovered individual after infection. The donors were patients who had recovered from mild-to-severe COVID-19. Uncultured memory T cell samples were subjected to sequencing directly after ex vivo isolation. CD4+ total memory, central memory, effector memory and circulating T follicular helper cells were isolated from peripheral blood mononuclear cells. The sequence derives from a human donor who had COVID-19. This sequence uses TRBV5-1 and TRBJ2-3; TRBD1 matches 10 bases in the middle. The source material was CD4+ T cells from peripheral blood, sampled after recovery from COVID-19. The CDR3 protein sequence reads: CASSGQGGTDTQYF. The DNA sequence is given as TGCGCCAGCAGCGGACAGGGGGGAACAGATACGCAGTATTTT.